This is a list of T cell receptor beta chains from one sample in a study of blood T cells in healthy people across ages. TCRdb used MiXCR to reprocess the 5' RACE reads, holding one entry per CDR3 protein. The sample yields roughly 680,000 distinct CDR3 sequences, roughly 50% seen once. Sequencing was done on a sample of blood. The source is a woman aged 55-69 years in good health. Each CDR3 is given with its conserved first and last residue. The order of the fields is clone size, V gene, D gene, J gene, CDR3 protein, CDR3 DNA. A D gene is named only where the DNA matches it firmly. Size tells how often a clone was seen (once, few, many) or the class of an expanded clone, and some rows leave it out.

.	TRBV15	.	TRBJ2-3	CATSRLRPGDTDTQYF	TGTGCCACCAGCCGACTGCGGCCGGGGGACACAGATACGCAGTATTTT
few	TRBV7-6	.	TRBJ1-1	CASSLLATNTEAFF	TGTGCCAGCAGCTTACTTGCGACGAACACTGAAGCTTTCTTT
.	TRBV29-1	.	TRBJ1-2	CSVAFGYGYTF	TGCAGCGTTGCCTTCGGCTATGGCTACACCTTC
few	TRBV5-1	.	TRBJ2-4	CASRRTAAGASDMAKNIQYF	TGCGCCAGCAGAAGAACGGCGGCAGGGGCATCGGATATGGCCAAAAACATTCAGTACTTC
few	TRBV28	.	TRBJ2-6	CASSFFGREGSGANVLTF	TGTGCCAGCAGTTTTTTTGGAAGGGAAGGCTCTGGGGCCAACGTCCTGACTTTC
once	TRBV2	.	TRBJ2-7	CASSDQGLSYEQYF	TGTGCCAGCAGTGATCAGGGGCTGTCCTACGAGCAGTACTTC
.	TRBV5-1	.	TRBJ2-4	CASSSGQAGINIQYF	TGCGCCAGCAGCTCCGGACAGGCGGGGATAAACATTCAGTACTTC
.	TRBV6-5	.	TRBJ1-2	CASSLQAGAGYTF	TGTGCCAGCAGTTTACAGGCAGGGGCTGGCTACACCTTC
.	TRBV7-2	.	TRBJ2-5	CASSLDDKTQYF	TGTGCCAGCAGCTTAGACGACAAGACCCAGTACTTC
few	TRBV2	.	TRBJ2-7	CASSEARASYEQYF	TGTGCCAGCAGTGAAGCAAGGGCGTCCTACGAGCAGTACTTC
.	TRBV18	.	TRBJ2-7	CASSPISRREQYF	TGTGCCAGCTCACCTATAAGTCGCCGCGAGCAGTACTTC
few	TRBV7-3	.	TRBJ1-2	CASSLRATPYSNYGYTF	TGTGCCAGCAGCTTACGGGCTACCCCGTACTCTAACTATGGCTACACCTTC
.	TRBV12-3/TRBV12-4	TRBD1	TRBJ1-2	CASSAPDRGRYYGYTF	TGTGCCAGCAGTGCCCCGGACAGGGGGCGATACTATGGCTACACCTTC
.	TRBV7-6	.	TRBJ2-5	CASSPDNEQYF	TGTGCCAGCAGCCCCGATAATGAGCAGTACTTC
few	TRBV27	TRBD1	TRBJ2-7	CASSTGTVYEQYF	TGTGCCAGCAGCACCGGGACAGTGTACGAGCAGTACTTC
few	TRBV18	.	TRBJ1-1	CASSPPGRRGTEAFF	TGTGCCAGCTCACCGCCGGGACGGCGGGGCACTGAAGCTTTCTTT
many	TRBV29-1	TRBD1	TRBJ2-7	CSVEGQTDEQYF	TGCAGCGTTGAGGGACAGACCGACGAGCAGTACTTC
.	TRBV20-1	.	TRBJ2-7	CSGDGSYEQYF	TGCAGTGGGGACGGATCCTACGAGCAGTACTTC
.	TRBV20-1	TRBD1	TRBJ2-7	CSARDAARTGGTYEQYF	TGCAGTGCTAGAGACGCTGCACGGACAGGGGGGACCTACGAGCAGTACTTC
.	TRBV18	.	TRBJ1-1	CASSSDTFDTEAFF	TGTGCCAGCTCATCGGACACTTTTGACACTGAAGCTTTCTTT
.	TRBV10-3	.	TRBJ2-7	CAPPRLVGVSYEQYF	TGTGCCCCCCCCCGGCTCGTGGGGGTTTCCTACGAGCAGTACTTC
.	TRBV7-9	.	TRBJ2-1	CASSPLRGGSNEQFF	TGTGCCAGCAGCCCCCTCAGGGGTGGGAGCAATGAGCAGTTCTTC
few	TRBV12-3/TRBV12-4	TRBD1	TRBJ2-3	CASSEGQGNTDTQYF	TGTGCCAGCAGTGAAGGACAGGGAAACACAGATACGCAGTATTTT
few	TRBV10-3	.	TRBJ2-7	CAISEVTKRSYEQYF	TGTGCCATCAGTGAGGTAACAAAAAGGTCCTACGAGCAGTACTTC
few	TRBV27	.	TRBJ2-1	CASSTYRVGYNEQFF	TGTGCCAGCAGTACCTACAGGGTGGGGTACAATGAGCAGTTCTTC
once	TRBV6-2/TRBV6-3	TRBD1	TRBJ1-5	CASRDRAPKPQHF	TGTGCCAGCAGGGACAGGGCACCTAAGCCCCAGCATTTT
many	TRBV29-1	TRBD2	TRBJ2-7	CSVEGLAGGQQYF	TGCAGCGTTGAGGGACTAGCGGGAGGACAGCAGTACTTC
.	TRBV18	TRBD2	TRBJ2-3	CASSFAGVTTDTRYF	TGTGCCAGCTCATTCGCGGGGGTGACCACAGATACGCGGTATTTT
.	TRBV3-1	TRBD1	TRBJ1-1	CASSSGGNLMNTEAFF	TGTGCCAGCAGCTCAGGGGGAAACTTAATGAACACTGAAGCTTTCTTT
.	TRBV2	.	TRBJ2-7	CAIGGQSSSYEQYF	TGTGCCATCGGGGGACAGTCCTCCTCCTACGAGCAGTACTTC